The 5 T cell receptor beta chains below come from one sample, sequenced in a study of T cells after posttransplantation cyclophosphamide (dated by TCRdb to about 2016). This sample's treatment or condition label indicates: high-dose cyclophosphamide on days +3 and +4 as single-agent GVHD prophylaxis. Patients in the PTCy group got busulfan and fludarabine conditioning, a marrow graft from a related or unrelated donor, and cyclophosphamide on days +3 and +4. The receptor library was made with the immunoSEQ multiplex PCR assay. The clones in this table, taken by TCRdb from immuneACCESS, are in-frame only. Not every clone is retained; where verified, under half of the shortfall comes from an unresolved V gene, and the cause of the rest is unknown. This sample is represented by roughly 7,200 clones, with no singletons among them. The ten largest clones add up to 4.5% to 6% of the sample. Sequences were derived from PBMCs, sampled after allogeneic stem cell transplant with posttransplant cyclophosphamide. The origin of the receptors is a female patient in her forties or fifties who received an allogeneic stem cell transplant from an unrelated donor, was CMV-positive, and had acute GVHD only. After a transplant, some T cells may be the graft donor's own cells.

A few counts support this clone. J is TRBJ2-7 and V is TRBV7-9, with 8 nucleotides matching TRBD1. CDR1 is SEHNR, CDR2 FQNEAQ, per germline (reference sequence). The CDR3 sequence is 16 residues long. V was clipped by 2 bases and J by 0 bases; unmatched bases: 6. The CDR3 DNA reads TGTGCCAGCAGCTTAACTTGGACAGGGAGCTCCTACGAGCAGTACTTC. Translating gives CASSLTWTGSSYEQYF.

This clone was found many times. This chain links TRBV9 with TRBJ2-7; 10 nucleotides match TRBD2. The ends lost 4 bases at V and 6 bases at J; junction bases unmatched: 13. The CDR3 contains 16 residues. Germline V lookup: CDR1 SGDLS, CDR2 YYNGEE. CDR3 protein: CASSHPVAGGSGEQYF. CDR3 coding DNA: TGTGCCAGCAGCCACCCGGTAGCGGGAGGATCCGGCGAGCAGTACTTC.

Many counts were recorded for this clone. This chain links TRBV4-1 with TRBJ2-2; 11 nucleotides align to TRBD2. V shed 3 bases, J shed 3 bases, and the junction held 3 bases outside the gene matches. This CDR3 contains 16 residues. Germline-derived CDR1 and CDR2 are MGHRA and YSYEKL. The CDR3 DNA reads TGCGCCAGCAGCCAGCGGGGACTAGCGGACACCGGGGAGCTGTTTTTT. Translation gives CASSQRGLADTGELFF.

By its share, this clone is medium-sized. The chain employs TRBV27 and TRBJ2-6; maybe TRBD2 (5 bases). V lost 4 bases and J lost 2, with 9 bases in between. CDR3 length equals 15 residues. Germline CDR1 is MNHEY and CDR2 is SMNVEV (reference sequence). CDR3 nucleotide sequence: TGTGCCAGCAGTTCCCCCGGGGCTGGGGCCAACGTCCTGACTTTC. Encoded protein: CASSSPGAGANVLTF. Full variable domain (outside the CDR3, taken from reference TRBV27 and TRBJ2-6): EAQVTQNPRYLITVTGKKLTVTCSQNMNHEYMSWYRQDPGLGLRQIYYSMNVEVTDKGDVPEGYKVSRKEKRNFPLILESPSPNQTSLYFCASSSPGAGANVLTFGAGSRLTVL.

This chain links TRBV11-2 with TRBJ2-3, with TRBD1 as a possible D gene (6 bases). The V gene lost 4 bases and the J gene lost 3 bases, with 17 bases spanning the gap. The germline gives CDR1 SGHAT, CDR2 FQNNGV. The CDR3 spans 16 residues. CDR3: CASSSEGDWRTDTQYF. The CDR3 nucleotides read TGTGCCAGCAGCTCCGAGGGGGATTGGAGAACAGATACGCAGTATTTT.